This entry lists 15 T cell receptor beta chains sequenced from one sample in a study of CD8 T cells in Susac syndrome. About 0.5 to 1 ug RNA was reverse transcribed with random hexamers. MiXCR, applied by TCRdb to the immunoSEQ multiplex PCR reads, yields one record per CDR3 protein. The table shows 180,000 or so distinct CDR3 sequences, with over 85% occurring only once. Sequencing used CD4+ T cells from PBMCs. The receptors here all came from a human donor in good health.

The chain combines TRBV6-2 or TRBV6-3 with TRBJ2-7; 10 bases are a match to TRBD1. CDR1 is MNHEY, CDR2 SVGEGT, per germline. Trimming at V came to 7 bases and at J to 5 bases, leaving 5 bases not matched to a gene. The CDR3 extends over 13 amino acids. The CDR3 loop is CASKPTGGNEQYF. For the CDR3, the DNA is TGTGCCAGCAAACCGACAGGGGGCAACGAGCAGTACTTC.

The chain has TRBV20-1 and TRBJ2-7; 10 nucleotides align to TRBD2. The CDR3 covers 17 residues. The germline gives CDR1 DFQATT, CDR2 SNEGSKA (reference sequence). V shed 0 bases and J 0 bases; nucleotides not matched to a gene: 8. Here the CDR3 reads CSARDRLAGEYSYEQYF. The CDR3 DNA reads TGCAGTGCTAGAGATCGGCTAGCGGGGGAGTACTCCTACGAGCAGTACTTC.

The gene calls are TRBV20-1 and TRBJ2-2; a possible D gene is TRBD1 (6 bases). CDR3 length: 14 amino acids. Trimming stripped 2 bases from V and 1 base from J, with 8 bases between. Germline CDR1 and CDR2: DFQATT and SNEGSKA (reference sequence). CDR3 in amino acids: CSARQGLNTGELFF. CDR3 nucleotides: TGCAGTGCTAGACAGGGGTTGAACACCGGGGAGCTGTTTTTT.

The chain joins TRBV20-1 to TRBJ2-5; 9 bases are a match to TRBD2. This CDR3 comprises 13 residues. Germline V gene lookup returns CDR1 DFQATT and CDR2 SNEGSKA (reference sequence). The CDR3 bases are TGCATCCCGGCTAGCGGGGACAAAGAGACCCAGTACTTC. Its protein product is CIPASGDKETQYF.

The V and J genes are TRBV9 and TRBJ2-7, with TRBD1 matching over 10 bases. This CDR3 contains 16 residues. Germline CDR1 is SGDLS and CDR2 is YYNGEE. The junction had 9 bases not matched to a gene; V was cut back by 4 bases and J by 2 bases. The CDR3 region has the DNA TGTGCCAGCAGCCCGACTCCCGGGACAGGGGCCTACGAGCAGTACTTC. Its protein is CASSPTPGTGAYEQYF.

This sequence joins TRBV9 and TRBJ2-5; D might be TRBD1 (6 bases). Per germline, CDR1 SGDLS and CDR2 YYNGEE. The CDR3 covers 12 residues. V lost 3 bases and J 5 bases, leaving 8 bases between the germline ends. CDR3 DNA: TGTGCCAGCAGCGACAGGGACGAGACCCAGTACTTC. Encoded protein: CASSDRDETQYF.

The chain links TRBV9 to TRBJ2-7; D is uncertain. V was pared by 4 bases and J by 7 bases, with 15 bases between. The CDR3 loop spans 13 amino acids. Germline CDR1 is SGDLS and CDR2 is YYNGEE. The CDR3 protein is CASSLDGVYEQYF. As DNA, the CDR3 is TGTGCCAGCAGCCTAGATGGGGTGTATGAGCAGTACTTC. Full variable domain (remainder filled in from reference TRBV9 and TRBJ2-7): DSGVTQTPKHLITATGQRVTLRCSPRSGDLSVYWYQQSLDQGLQFLIQYYNGEERAKGNILERFSAQQFPDLHSELNLSSLELGDSALYFCASSLDGVYEQYFGPGTRLTVT.

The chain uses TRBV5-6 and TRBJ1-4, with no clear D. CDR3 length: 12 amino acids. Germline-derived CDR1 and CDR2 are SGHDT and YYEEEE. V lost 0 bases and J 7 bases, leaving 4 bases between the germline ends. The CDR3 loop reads CASSLGVEKLFF. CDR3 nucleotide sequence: TGTGCCAGCAGCTTGGGTGTTGAAAAACTGTTTTTT.

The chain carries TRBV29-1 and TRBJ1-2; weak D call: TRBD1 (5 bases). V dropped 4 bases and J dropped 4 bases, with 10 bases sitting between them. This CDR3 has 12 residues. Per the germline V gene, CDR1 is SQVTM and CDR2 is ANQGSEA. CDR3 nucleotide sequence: TGCAGCGTTGGCAGAGGGGCCTATGGCTACACCTTC. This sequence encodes CSVGRGAYGYTF.

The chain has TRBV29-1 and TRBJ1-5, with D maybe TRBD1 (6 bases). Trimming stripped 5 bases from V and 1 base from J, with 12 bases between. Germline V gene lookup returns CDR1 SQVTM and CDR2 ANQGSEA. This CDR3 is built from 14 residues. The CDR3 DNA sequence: TGCAGCGTTACTACAGGGTTGAGCAATCAGCCCCAGCATTTT. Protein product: CSVTTGLSNQPQHF.

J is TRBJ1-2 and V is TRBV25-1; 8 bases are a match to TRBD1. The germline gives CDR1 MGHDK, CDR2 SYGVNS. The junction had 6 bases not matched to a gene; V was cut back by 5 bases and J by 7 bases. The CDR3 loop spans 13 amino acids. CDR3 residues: CASSPAGGSGYTF. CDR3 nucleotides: TGTGCCAGCAGTCCCGCAGGGGGCTCTGGCTACACCTTC.

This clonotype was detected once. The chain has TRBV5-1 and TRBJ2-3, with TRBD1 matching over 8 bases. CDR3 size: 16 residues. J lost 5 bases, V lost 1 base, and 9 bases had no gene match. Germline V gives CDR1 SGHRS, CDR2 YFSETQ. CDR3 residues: CASSLFLQGAGDTQYF. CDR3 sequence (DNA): TGCGCCAGCAGCTTGTTTCTCCAGGGGGCGGGAGATACGCAGTATTTT.

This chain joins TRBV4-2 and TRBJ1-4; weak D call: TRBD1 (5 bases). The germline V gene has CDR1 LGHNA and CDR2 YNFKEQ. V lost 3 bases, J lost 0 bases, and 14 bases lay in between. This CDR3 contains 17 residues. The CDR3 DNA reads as TGTGCCAGCAGCCAGGCTCCGACAGTTACAACTAATGAAAAACTGTTTTTT. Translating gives CASSQAPTVTTNEKLFF.

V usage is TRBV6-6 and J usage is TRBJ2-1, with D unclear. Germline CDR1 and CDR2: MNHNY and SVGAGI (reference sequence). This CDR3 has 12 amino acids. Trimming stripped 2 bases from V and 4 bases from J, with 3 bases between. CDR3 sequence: CASSYLYNEQFF. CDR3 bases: TGTGCCAGCAGTTACCTATACAATGAGCAGTTCTTC.

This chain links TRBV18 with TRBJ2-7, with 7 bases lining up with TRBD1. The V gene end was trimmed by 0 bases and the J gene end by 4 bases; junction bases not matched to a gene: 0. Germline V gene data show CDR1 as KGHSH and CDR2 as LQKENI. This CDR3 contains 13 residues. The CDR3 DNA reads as TGTGCCAGCTCACCACCGGGACAGTACGAGCAGTACTTC. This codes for CASSPPGQYEQYF.